Each of the 17 T cell receptor beta chains below was sequenced from the same sample in a study of T cells in Graves' hyperthyroidism and ophthalmopathy. Using RNA transcripts as the source, TCR beta CDR3 regions were amplified. HTBI primers were employed in a first-round RT-PCR of the TCR CDR3. TCRdb re-called the multiplex PCR reads with MiXCR, one entry per CDR3 protein. The sample lists around 280,000 distinct CDR3 sequences; approximately 13% were seen once. Sequencing was performed on blood. Receptor source: a woman aged 40 to 55 with Graves' hyperthyroidism.

A word on this clonotype: A much bigger clone sits one base away, suggesting this may be a read error. The chain employs TRBV29-1 and TRBJ2-3; 7 bases are shared with TRBD2. CDR1 and CDR2 from the germline V gene are SQVTM and ANQGSEA. This CDR3 spans 15 amino acids. CDR3 nucleotide sequence: TGCAGGGTTGTGGGGAGGGCGGTGTTCACAGATACGCAGTATTTT. Amino acid sequence: CRVVGRAVFTDTQYF.

This clonotype was seen more than once but under ten times. CDR3 sequence: CASSTDGQDQETQYF. The CDR3 coding sequence is TGCGCCAGCAGCACGGACGGGCAAGACCAAGAGACCCAGTACTTC. This sequence joins TRBV5-1 and TRBJ2-5; D unresolved. Per the germline V gene, CDR1 is SGHRS and CDR2 is YFSETQ. The V end was cut by 4 bases, the J end by 0 bases, with 13 bases between. The CDR3 has 15 residues.

This clonotype was observed many times. V is TRBV7-9 and J is TRBJ2-3, with D perhaps matching TRBD2 (5 bases). V was shortened by 4 bases and J by 3 bases, with 20 bases between the two germline ends. The CDR3 totals 17 residues. Germline V lookup: CDR1 SEHNR, CDR2 FQNEAQ (reference sequence). CDR3 protein: CASSSFYGRRRTDTQYF. As DNA, the CDR3 is TGTGCCAGCAGCTCCTTTTATGGGAGACGGCGGACAGATACGCAGTATTTT.

This clonotype is medium-sized within its sample. The chain combines TRBV11-1 with TRBJ2-5; D call uncertain. V was cut by 9 bases and J by 2 bases, with 7 bases left in between. Germline V lookup: CDR1 SGHAT, CDR2 FQDESV (reference sequence). The CDR3 extends over 11 amino acids. Written as DNA, the CDR3 is TGTGCCAGTCAATTACAAGAGACCCAGTACTTC. Protein sequence: CASQLQETQYF.

For this clonotype: A much larger clone is a single base away; this may be a read error. The chain employs TRBV3-1 and TRBJ1-1, with D maybe TRBD1 (5 bases). The length of the CDR3 is 13 residues. Deletions cut 2 bases from V and 3 bases from J, with 7 bases between. Germline V lookup: CDR1 LGHDT, CDR2 YNNKEL (reference sequence). The CDR3 sequence is CASSQMTDTEAFF. CDR3 bases: TGTGCCAGCAGCCAAATGACAGACACTGAAGCTTTCTTT.

This clonotype was recorded many times. The chain combines TRBV3-1 with TRBJ1-2; D perhaps matches TRBD1 (6 bases). Deletions cut 3 bases from V and 8 bases from J, with 13 bases between. The germline V gene has CDR1 LGHDT and CDR2 YNNKEL (reference sequence). This CDR3 has 13 amino acids. Here the CDR3 reads CASSQGRQVGYTF. Written as DNA, the CDR3 is TGTGCCAGCAGCCAGGGACGACAGGTCGGCTACACCTTC.

The chain's CDR3 is CASSAAGADEQFF. The CDR3 DNA reads as TGTGCCAGCAGTGCTGCGGGAGCCGATGAGCAGTTCTTC. The rearrangement links TRBV6-1 to TRBJ2-1; 7 nucleotides align to TRBD2. Germline loops: CDR1 MNHNS, CDR2 SASEGT. This CDR3 region has 13 residues. The ends lost 4 bases at V and 8 bases at J; junction bases unmatched: 5.

This clonotype has at least ten counts. The chain has TRBV7-9 and TRBJ2-5; D may be TRBD2 (5 bases). Trimming removed 0 bases from V and 5 bases from J, with 10 bases in between. CDR3 length: 14 residues. CDR1 and CDR2 (germline): SEHNR, FQNEAQ (reference sequence). CDR3 region: CASSLAGSAETQYF. Written as DNA, the CDR3 is TGTGCCAGCAGCTTAGCGGGTAGCGCGGAGACCCAGTACTTC.

This clonotype was recorded at least ten times. This sequence joins TRBV3-1 and TRBJ1-3; D gene unclear. The V end was cut by 4 bases, the J end by 2 bases, with 9 bases between. The CDR3 extends over 14 amino acids. Germline lookup yields CDR1 LGHDT and CDR2 YNNKEL (reference sequence). CDR3 coding DNA: TGTGCCAGCAGCCCGACCGACGCTGGAAACACCATATATTTT. As protein: CASSPTDAGNTIYF.

This clonotype was detected many times. The chain couples TRBV30 to TRBJ2-5; no clear D gene. The CDR3 is 11 residues long. Germline CDR1 and CDR2: GTSNPN and SVGIG (reference sequence). Trimming cost V 0 bases and J 4 bases, with 3 bases left between them. CDR3 amino acids: CAWSVGETQYF. In DNA form, the CDR3 reads TGTGCCTGGAGTGTAGGAGAGACCCAGTACTTC.

This clonotype was recorded many times. The CDR3 DNA reads as TGTGCCAGCAGTACAGGGGGTGGAGAGCAGTACTTC. This codes for CASSTGGGEQYF. The chain joins TRBV5-8 to TRBJ2-7; 8 nucleotides agree with TRBD1. V trimming: 5 bases; J trimming: 7 bases; junction bases outside the gene matches: 5. This CDR3 spans 12 amino acids. CDR1 SGHTS and CDR2 YDEGEE come from the germline V gene. The variable domain in full, with the rest retrieved from reference TRBV5-8 and TRBJ2-7, is EAGVTQSPTHLIKTRGQQATLRCSPISGHTSVYWYQQALGLGLQFLLWYDEGEERNRGNFPPRFSGRQFPNYSSELNVNALELEDSALYLCASSTGGGEQYFGPGTRLTVT.

This clonotype was found many times. The CDR3 is CASTRDRGDSPLHF. Written as DNA, the CDR3 is TGTGCCAGCACCCGGGACAGGGGGGACTCACCCCTCCACTTT. The rearrangement links TRBV9 to TRBJ1-6, with TRBD1 identical over 11 bases. The CDR3 has 14 residues. The germline V gene has CDR1 SGDLS and CDR2 YYNGEE. The trim removed 6 bases at V and 10 bases at J, leaving 6 bases unmatched.

This clonotype was seen repeatedly, ten times or more. The chain couples TRBV28 to TRBJ1-2; TRBD1 might be the D (6 bases). The V gene lost 5 bases and the J gene lost 7 bases, with 14 bases spanning the gap. Germline V lookup: CDR1 MDHEN, CDR2 SYDVKM. This CDR3 has 13 amino acids. The CDR3 DNA reads as TGTGCCAGCAGTCCCCTAAGGGGGAGTGGCTACACCTTC. Translation: CASSPLRGSGYTF.

J is TRBJ1-5 and V is TRBV12-3 or TRBV12-4; 10 positions match TRBD1. V gave up 6 bases and J gave up 4 bases; unmatched junction bases: 6. The CDR3 length is 15 residues. The CDR3 loop is CASSAGTGVNQPQHF. The CDR3, as DNA: TGTGCCAGCAGCGCCGGGACAGGGGTAAATCAGCCCCAGCATTTT.

This clonotype was observed a few times. This chain connects TRBV27 to TRBJ2-7; TRBD2 matches at 7 bases. The CDR3 has 13 residues. Germline assignment: CDR1 MNHEY and CDR2 SMNVEV (reference sequence). Unmatched junction bases numbered 7, after V lost 8 bases and J lost 3 bases. CDR3 region: CASGGDGDYEQYF. CDR3 bases: TGTGCCAGCGGGGGGGACGGAGACTACGAGCAGTACTTC.

This clonotype was found many times. The chain joins TRBV28 to TRBJ2-6, with D unclear. The CDR3 spans 13 residues. CDR1 MDHEN and CDR2 SYDVKM come from the germline V gene. With 7 bases removed from V and 1 base from J, the gap between germline ends came to 5 bases. The DNA of the CDR3 is TGTGCCAGCACCCTATCTGGGGCCAACGTCCTGACTTTC. Amino acids: CASTLSGANVLTF. The full variable domain, with the rest looked up from reference TRBV28 and TRBJ2-6, is DVKVTQSSRYLVKRTGEKVFLECVQDMDHENMFWYRQDPGLGLRLIYFSYDVKMKEKGDIPEGYSVSREKKERFSLILESASTNQTSMYLCASTLSGANVLTFGAGSRLTVL.

This clonotype was found a few times. The V gene is TRBV19, the J gene TRBJ2-1, with D tentatively TRBD2 (5 bases). CDR1 is LNHDA and CDR2 is SQIVND in the germline V gene (reference sequence). The V end was cut by 0 bases, the J end by 0 bases, with 9 bases between. This CDR3 contains 16 residues. CDR3 in amino acids: CASSIDPGSSYNEQFF. The CDR3 DNA is TGTGCCAGTAGTATAGATCCGGGAAGCTCCTACAATGAGCAGTTCTTC. The complete variable domain, with remaining parts taken from reference TRBV19 and TRBJ2-1, reads DGGITQSPKYLFRKEGQNVTLSCEQNLNHDAMYWYRQDPGQGLRLIYYSQIVNDFQKGDIAEGYSVSREKKESFPLTVTSAQKNPTAFYLCASSIDPGSSYNEQFFGPGTRLTVL.